A single sample gave rise to the 12 T cell receptor beta chains below, sequenced in a study of T cells in localized non-small cell lung cancer. TCRdb keeps only in-frame clones here, not all; method: immunoSEQ multiplex PCR. The sample has 31,000 or so clones; nearly 90% are singletons. The sample in question was peripheral blood mononuclear cells, obtained before any cancer treatment. These receptors were collected from a woman between 35 and 75 years old with stage III lung adenocarcinoma.

The chain recombines TRBV6-5 with TRBJ2-2; D is undetermined. Germline CDR1 is MNHEY and CDR2 is SVGAGI. Trimming stripped 10 bases from V and 1 base from J, with 16 bases between. The CDR3 spans 15 residues. The CDR3 region has the DNA TGTGCCACCACCCCACCTGGCGGGAACACCGGGGAGCTGTTTTTT. Amino acid sequence: CATTPPGGNTGELFF.

The chain joins TRBV18 to TRBJ2-1; 7 bases map to TRBD1. CDR3 size: 12 residues. Germline V CDR1 and CDR2: KGHSH, LQKENI. Germline trimming cut 6 bases from V and 8 bases from J; bases unmatched to any gene: 4. CDR3 amino acids: CASSPGGYEQFF. For the CDR3, the DNA is TGTGCCAGCTCCCCAGGGGGTTATGAGCAGTTCTTC.

The genes are TRBV19 and TRBJ1-1, with D uncertain. CDR1 and CDR2 from the germline V gene are LNHDA and SQIVND (reference sequence). V gave up 5 bases and J gave up 5 bases, with 9 bases separating them. The CDR3 is 12 amino acids. Here the CDR3 reads CASSLWGTEAFF. CDR3 DNA: TGTGCCAGTAGTCTGTGGGGAACTGAAGCTTTCTTT.

The rearrangement links TRBV5-4 to TRBJ2-2; 8 bases line up with TRBD2. Germline V CDR1 and CDR2: SGHNT, YYREEE (reference sequence). This CDR3 is built from 16 residues. With V trimmed by 0 bases and J by 5 bases, 6 bases remained unmatched. CDR3 bases: TGTGCCAGCAGCTTGGTTGTAGCGGGGAGGACCGGGGAGCTGTTTTTT. It codes for CASSLVVAGRTGELFF.

This chain uses TRBV7-3 with TRBJ2-2; TRBD2 matches 14 bases. The CDR3 has 17 residues. Germline CDR1 and CDR2: SGHTA and FQGTGA. The V and J ends lost 5 bases and 2 bases, in that order; junction bases with no gene match: 4. The CDR3 region has the DNA TGTGCCAGCAGCCACGGGACTAGCGGGAGTAACACCGGGGAGCTGTTTTTT. This encodes CASSHGTSGSNTGELFF.

Remarks on this clone: Mismatch with germline at one junction end may stem from a read error. The chain carries TRBV11-2 and TRBJ2-7; 8 bases line up with TRBD2. Germline V CDR1 and CDR2: SGHAT, FQNNGV. The CDR3 has 14 amino acids. The CDR3 sequence: CASSRIAGFYKQYF. CDR3 sequence (DNA): TGTGCCAGCAGCCGTATAGCGGGGTTCTACAAGCAGTACTTC. Full variable domain (rest looked up from reference TRBV11-2 and TRBJ2-7): EAGVAQSPRYKIIEKRQSVAFWCNPISGHATLYWYQQILGQGPKLLIQFQNNGVVDDSQLPKDRFSAERLKGVDSTLKIQPAKLEDSAVYLCASSRIAGFYKQYFGPGTRLTVT.

The gene calls are TRBV27 and TRBJ2-2; D not certain. The CDR3 has 15 amino acids. Trimming took off 0 bases at V and 3 bases at J, with 8 bases between the two ends. Germline lookup yields CDR1 MNHEY and CDR2 SMNVEV (reference sequence). The CDR3 DNA reads as TGTGCCAGCAGTTTATCGGGCGGACACACCGGGGAGCTGTTTTTT. Its protein is CASSLSGGHTGELFF.

The chain joins TRBV18 to TRBJ1-1; 8 bases map to TRBD1. The CDR3 is 14 residues long. The V gene's germline CDR1 is KGHSH and CDR2 LQKENI. V trimming: 2 bases; J trimming: 1 base; junction bases outside the gene matches: 0. DNA of the CDR3: TGTGCCAGCTCACCAGGACAGGGGAACACTGAAGCTTTCTTT. This sequence encodes CASSPGQGNTEAFF.

The rearrangement links TRBV15 to TRBJ1-4, with D unresolved. Germline CDR1 LNHNV, CDR2 YYDKDF (reference sequence). The CDR3 covers 14 residues. V was trimmed by 0 bases and J by 8 bases, leaving 10 bases between them. The CDR3 coding sequence is TGTGCCACCAGCAGAGAAAGGGTTGAGGAAAAACTGTTTTTT. Translating it yields CATSRERVEEKLFF.

In this sample, this clone turned up a few times. The chain uses TRBV5-1 and TRBJ2-5; possible D gene TRBD1, 5 bases. CDR3 length: 13 residues. Per germline, CDR1 SGHRS and CDR2 YFSETQ. Trimming shortened V by 0 bases and J by 4 bases, and 7 bases separated the two germline ends. The chain's CDR3 is CASSLGTGETQYF. The DNA for the CDR3 is TGCGCCAGCAGCTTGGGAACAGGAGAGACCCAGTACTTC.

This chain connects TRBV11-2 to TRBJ1-3; D is ambiguous. Trimming removed 0 bases at V and 2 bases at J, with 8 bases between. CDR1 SGHAT and CDR2 FQNNGV come from the germline V gene. CDR3 length: 15 residues. The CDR3 spells CASSLDPAAGNTIYF. The CDR3 region has the DNA TGTGCCAGCAGCTTAGATCCCGCAGCTGGAAACACCATATATTTT.

The table lists this clone with a count of one. This chain links TRBV30 with TRBJ1-2; D might be TRBD1 (6 bases). The CDR3 spans 13 residues. Trimming shortened V by 0 bases and J by 2 bases, and 7 bases separated the two germline ends. Per germline, CDR1 GTSNPN and CDR2 SVGIG (reference sequence). CDR3 in DNA: TGTGCCTGGAGTGTAGACAGGAACTATGGCTACACCTTC. Translating it yields CAWSVDRNYGYTF.